This T cell receptor (beta chain) was documented in a study of blood T cell repertoires in COVID-19. Study information: Symptom resolution, clearance, or two negative PCRs marked donors in Cohort 3 as recovered.

Produced via immunoSEQ multiplex PCR; TCRdb's table is partial and in-frame only. The sample consists of roughly 340,000 clones, more than 75% of them appearing once. Cohort placement rested on clinical history that participants reported themselves. Germline loops: CDR1 SGHRS, CDR2 YFSETQ. J lost 5 bases, V lost 0 bases, and 5 bases had no gene match. CDR3 length equals 16 residues. The clonotype comes from a man between 35 and 55 years old in a cohort exposed to, infected with or recovered from COVID-19 (not recorded which). Sequencing was performed on PBMCs or T cells enriched from blood (not recorded which). The chain links TRBV5-1 to TRBJ2-1; 10 bases are shared with TRBD2. CDR3 amino acids: CASSLVASGRNNEQFF. In DNA, the CDR3 is TGCGCCAGCAGCTTGGTAGCTAGCGGGAGAAACAATGAGCAGTTCTTC.